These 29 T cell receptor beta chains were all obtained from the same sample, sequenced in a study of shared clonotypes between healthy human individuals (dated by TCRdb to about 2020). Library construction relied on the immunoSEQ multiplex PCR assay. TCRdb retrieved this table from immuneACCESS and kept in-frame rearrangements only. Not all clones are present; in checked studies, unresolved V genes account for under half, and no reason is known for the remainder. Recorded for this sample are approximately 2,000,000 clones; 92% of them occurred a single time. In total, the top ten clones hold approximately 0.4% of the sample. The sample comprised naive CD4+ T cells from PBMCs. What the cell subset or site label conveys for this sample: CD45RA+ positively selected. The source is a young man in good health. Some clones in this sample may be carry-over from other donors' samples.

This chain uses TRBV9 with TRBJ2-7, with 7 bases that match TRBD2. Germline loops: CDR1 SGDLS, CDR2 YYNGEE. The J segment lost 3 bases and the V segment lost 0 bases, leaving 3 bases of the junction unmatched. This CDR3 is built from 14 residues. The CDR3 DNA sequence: TGTGCCAGCAGCGTAGGTAGCGGGTACTACGAGCAGTACTTC. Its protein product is CASSVGSGYYEQYF.

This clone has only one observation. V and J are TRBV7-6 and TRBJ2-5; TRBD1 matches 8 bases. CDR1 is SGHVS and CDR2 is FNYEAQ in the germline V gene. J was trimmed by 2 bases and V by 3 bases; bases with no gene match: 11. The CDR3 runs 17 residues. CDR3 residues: CASSLGTRGHHQETQYF. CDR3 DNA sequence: TGTGCCAGCAGCTTGGGGACCAGGGGGCACCATCAAGAGACCCAGTACTTC.

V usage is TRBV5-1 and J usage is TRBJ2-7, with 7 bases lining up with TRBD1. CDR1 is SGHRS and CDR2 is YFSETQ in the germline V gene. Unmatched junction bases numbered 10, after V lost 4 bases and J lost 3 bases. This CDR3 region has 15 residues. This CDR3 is CASSAPTGIGYEQYF. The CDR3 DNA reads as TGCGCCAGCAGCGCCCCGACAGGGATTGGCTACGAGCAGTACTTC.

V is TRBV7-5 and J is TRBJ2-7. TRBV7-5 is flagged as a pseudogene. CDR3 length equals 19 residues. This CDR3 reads CARSLCPRPGSDRDYEQYF. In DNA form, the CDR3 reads TGTGCCAGAAGTCTTTGTCCTAGGCCAGGGTCAGACCGGGACTACGAGCAGTACTTC.

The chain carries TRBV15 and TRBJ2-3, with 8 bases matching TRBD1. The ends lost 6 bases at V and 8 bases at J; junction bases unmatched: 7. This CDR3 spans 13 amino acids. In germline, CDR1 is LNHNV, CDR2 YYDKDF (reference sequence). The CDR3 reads CATRFQGAATQYF. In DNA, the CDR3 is TGTGCCACCAGATTCCAGGGGGCAGCTACGCAGTATTTT. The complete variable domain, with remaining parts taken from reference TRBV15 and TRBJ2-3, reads DAMVIQNPRYQVTQFGKPVTLSCSQTLNHNVMYWYQQKSSQAPKLLFHYYDKDFNNEADTPDNFQSRRPNTSFCFLDIRSPGLGDTAMYLCATRFQGAATQYFGPGTRLTVL.

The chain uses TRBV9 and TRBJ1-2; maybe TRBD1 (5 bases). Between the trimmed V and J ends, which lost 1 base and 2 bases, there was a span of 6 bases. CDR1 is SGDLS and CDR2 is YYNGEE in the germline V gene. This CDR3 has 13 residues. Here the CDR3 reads CASSVPGNYGYTF. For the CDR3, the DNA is TGTGCCAGCAGCGTACCAGGGAACTATGGCTACACCTTC.

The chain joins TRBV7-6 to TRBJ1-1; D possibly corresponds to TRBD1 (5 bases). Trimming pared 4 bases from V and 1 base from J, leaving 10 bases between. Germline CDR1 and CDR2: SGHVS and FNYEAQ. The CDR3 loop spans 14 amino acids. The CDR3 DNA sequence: TGTGCCAGCAGCTCCGCGGGGGGGAACACTGAAGCTTTCTTT. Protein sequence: CASSSAGGNTEAFF.

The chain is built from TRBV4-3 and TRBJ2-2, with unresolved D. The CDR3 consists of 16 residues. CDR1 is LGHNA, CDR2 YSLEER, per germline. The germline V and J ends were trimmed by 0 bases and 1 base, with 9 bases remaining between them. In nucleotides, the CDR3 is TGCGCCAGCAGCCAAGAAACGCAGAGGAACACCGGGGAGCTGTTTTTT. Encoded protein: CASSQETQRNTGELFF.

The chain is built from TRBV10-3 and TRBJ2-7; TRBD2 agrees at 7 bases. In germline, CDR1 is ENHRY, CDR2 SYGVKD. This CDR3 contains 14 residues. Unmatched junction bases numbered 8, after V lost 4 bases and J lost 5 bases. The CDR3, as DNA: TGTGCCATCAGTGCTCTAGCGGCTAGGGACGAGCAGTACTTC. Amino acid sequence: CAISALAARDEQYF.

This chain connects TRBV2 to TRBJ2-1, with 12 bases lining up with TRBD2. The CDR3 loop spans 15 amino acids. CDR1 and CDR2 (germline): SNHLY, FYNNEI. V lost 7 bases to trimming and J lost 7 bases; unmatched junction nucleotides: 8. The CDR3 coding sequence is TGTGCCAGCACCCGGACTAGCGGGACCCTTAATGAGCAGTTCTTC. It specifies CASTRTSGTLNEQFF.

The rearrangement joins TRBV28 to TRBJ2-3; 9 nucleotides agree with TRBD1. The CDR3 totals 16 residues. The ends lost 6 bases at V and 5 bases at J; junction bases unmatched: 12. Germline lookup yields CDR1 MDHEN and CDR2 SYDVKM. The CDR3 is CASSPTPGQGGDTQYF. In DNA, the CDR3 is TGTGCCAGCAGCCCTACCCCGGGACAGGGAGGAGATACGCAGTATTTT. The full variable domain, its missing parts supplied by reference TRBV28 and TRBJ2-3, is DVKVTQSSRYLVKRTGEKVFLECVQDMDHENMFWYRQDPGLGLRLIYFSYDVKMKEKGDIPEGYSVSREKKERFSLILESASTNQTSMYLCASSPTPGQGGDTQYFGPGTRLTVL.

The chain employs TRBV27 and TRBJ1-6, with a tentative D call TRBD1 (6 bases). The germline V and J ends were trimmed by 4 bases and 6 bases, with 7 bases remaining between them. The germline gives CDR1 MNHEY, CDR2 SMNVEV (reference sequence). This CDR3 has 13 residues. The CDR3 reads CASSWDINSPLHF. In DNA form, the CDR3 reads TGTGCCAGCAGTTGGGACATTAATTCACCCCTCCACTTT.

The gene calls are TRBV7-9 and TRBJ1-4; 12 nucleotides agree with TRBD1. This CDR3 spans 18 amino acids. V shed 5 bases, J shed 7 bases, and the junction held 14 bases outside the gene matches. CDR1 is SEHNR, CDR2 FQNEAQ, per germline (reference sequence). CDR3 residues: CASSLPLGQGAGGEKLFF. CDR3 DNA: TGTGCCAGCAGCCTCCCACTGGGACAGGGGGCAGGTGGTGAAAAACTGTTTTTT.

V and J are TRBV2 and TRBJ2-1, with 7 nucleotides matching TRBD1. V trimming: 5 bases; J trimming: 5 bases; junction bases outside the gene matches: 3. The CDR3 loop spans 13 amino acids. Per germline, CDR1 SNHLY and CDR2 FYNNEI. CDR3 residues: CASSSTGDNEQFF. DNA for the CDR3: TGTGCCAGCAGTTCTACAGGGGACAATGAGCAGTTCTTC.

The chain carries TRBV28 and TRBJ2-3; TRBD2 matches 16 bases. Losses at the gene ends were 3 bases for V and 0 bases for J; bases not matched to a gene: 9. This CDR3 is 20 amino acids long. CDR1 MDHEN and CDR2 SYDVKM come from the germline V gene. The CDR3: CASSFPGLAGGPLSTDTQYF. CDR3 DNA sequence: TGTGCCAGCAGTTTCCCGGGACTAGCGGGAGGGCCGCTAAGCACAGATACGCAGTATTTT.

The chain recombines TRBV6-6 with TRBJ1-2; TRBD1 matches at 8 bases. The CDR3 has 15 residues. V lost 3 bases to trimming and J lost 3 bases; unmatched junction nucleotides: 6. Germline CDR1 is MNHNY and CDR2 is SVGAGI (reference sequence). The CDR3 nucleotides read TGTGCCAGCAGTTATTCCCCGGGACAGGACTATGGCTACACCTTC. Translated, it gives CASSYSPGQDYGYTF.

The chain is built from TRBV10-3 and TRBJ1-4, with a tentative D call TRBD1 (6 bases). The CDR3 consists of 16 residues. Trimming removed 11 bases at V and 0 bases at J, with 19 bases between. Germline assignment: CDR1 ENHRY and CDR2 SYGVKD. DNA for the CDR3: TGTGCCCGACCTGGGGGGACAAGTGCAACTAATGAAAAACTGTTTTTT. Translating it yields CARPGGTSATNEKLFF.

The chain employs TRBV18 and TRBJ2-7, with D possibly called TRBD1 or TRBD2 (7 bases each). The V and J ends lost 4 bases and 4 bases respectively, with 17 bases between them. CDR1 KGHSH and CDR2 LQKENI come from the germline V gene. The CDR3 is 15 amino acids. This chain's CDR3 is CASSRTGGGEYEQYF. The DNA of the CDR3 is TGTGCCAGCTCACGGACAGGTGGGGGGGAGTACGAGCAGTACTTC.

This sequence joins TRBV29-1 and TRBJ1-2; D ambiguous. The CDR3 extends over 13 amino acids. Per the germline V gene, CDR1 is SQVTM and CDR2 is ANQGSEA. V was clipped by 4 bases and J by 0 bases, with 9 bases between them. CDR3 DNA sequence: TGCAGCGTTGGCGTCCTTTCTAACTATGGCTACACCTTC. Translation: CSVGVLSNYGYTF.

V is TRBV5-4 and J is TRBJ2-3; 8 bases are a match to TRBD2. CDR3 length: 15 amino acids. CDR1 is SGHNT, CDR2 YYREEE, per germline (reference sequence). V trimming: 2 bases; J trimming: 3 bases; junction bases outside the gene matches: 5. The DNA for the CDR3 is TGTGCCAGCAGCTTAGGGGCTAGCGGGACAGATACGCAGTATTTT. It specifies CASSLGASGTDTQYF.

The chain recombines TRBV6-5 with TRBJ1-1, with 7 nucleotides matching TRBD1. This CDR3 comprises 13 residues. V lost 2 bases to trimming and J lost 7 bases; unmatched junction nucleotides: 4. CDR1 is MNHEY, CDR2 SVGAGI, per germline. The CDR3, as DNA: TGTGCCAGCAGTTACGCAGGGGGGCATGAAGCTTTCTTT. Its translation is CASSYAGGHEAFF.

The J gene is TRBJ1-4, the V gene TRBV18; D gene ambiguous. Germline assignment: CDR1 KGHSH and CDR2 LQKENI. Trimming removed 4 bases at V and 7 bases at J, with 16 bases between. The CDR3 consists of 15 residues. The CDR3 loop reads CASSQSAGGGEKLFF. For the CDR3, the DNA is TGTGCCAGCTCACAGTCGGCGGGCGGAGGTGAAAAACTGTTTTTT.

The CDR3 region is CASKEGIRYGYTF. For the CDR3, the DNA is TGTGCCAGCAAAGAGGGAATCCGGTATGGCTACACCTTC. V and J are TRBV6-6 and TRBJ1-2; D gene uncertain. With 7 bases removed from V and 5 bases from J, the gap between germline ends came to 14 bases. CDR3 length equals 13 residues. CDR1 is MNHNY, CDR2 SVGAGI, per germline (reference sequence).

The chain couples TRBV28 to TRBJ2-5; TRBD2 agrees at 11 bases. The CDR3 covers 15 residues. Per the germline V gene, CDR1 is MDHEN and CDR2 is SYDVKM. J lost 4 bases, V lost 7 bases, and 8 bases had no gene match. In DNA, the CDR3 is TGTGCCAGCAAAATGACTAGCGGGACGGGAGAGACCCAGTACTTC. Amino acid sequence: CASKMTSGTGETQYF.

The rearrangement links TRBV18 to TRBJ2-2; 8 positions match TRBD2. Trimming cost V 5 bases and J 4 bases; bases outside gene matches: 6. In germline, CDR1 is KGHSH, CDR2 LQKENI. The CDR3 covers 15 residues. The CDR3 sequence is CASSSAGVGTGELFF. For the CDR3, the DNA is TGTGCCAGCTCATCAGCGGGAGTTGGCACCGGGGAGCTGTTTTTT.

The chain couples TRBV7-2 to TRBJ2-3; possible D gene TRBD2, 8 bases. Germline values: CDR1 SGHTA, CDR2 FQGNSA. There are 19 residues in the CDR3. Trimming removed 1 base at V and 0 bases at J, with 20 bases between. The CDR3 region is CASSLEGAGGPLSTDTQYF. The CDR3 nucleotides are TGTGCCAGCAGCTTAGAGGGGGCGGGAGGACCCCTTAGCACAGATACGCAGTATTTT. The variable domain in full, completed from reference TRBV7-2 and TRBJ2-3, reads GAGVSQSPSNKVTEKGKDVELRCDPISGHTALYWYRQSLGQGLEFLIYFQGNSAPDKSGLPSDRFSAERTGGSVSTLTIQRTQQEDSAVYLCASSLEGAGGPLSTDTQYFGPGTRLTVL.

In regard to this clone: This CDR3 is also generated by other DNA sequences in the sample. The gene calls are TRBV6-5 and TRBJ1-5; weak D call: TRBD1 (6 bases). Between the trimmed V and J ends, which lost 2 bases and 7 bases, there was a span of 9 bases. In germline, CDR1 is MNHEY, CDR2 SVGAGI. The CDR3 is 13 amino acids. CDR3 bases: TGTGCCAGCAGTTACAACAGGGACCAGCCCCAGCATTTT. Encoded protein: CASSYNRDQPQHF.

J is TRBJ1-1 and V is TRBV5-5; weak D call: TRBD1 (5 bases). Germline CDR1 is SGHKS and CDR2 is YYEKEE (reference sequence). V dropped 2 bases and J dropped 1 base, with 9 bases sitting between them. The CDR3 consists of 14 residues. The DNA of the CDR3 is TGTGCCAGCAGCTTATGGGGGACGAACACTGAAGCTTTCTTT. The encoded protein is CASSLWGTNTEAFF.

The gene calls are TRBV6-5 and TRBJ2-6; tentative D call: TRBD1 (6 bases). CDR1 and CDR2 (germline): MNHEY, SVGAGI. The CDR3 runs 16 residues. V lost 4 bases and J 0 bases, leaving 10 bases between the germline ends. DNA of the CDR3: TGTGCCAGCAGTTCTGAACAGGGCTCTGGGGCCAACGTCCTGACTTTC. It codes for CASSSEQGSGANVLTF.